A single T cell receptor beta chain is shown here with its context. This sample was taken from a study of blood T cell repertoires in COVID-19. Study in general: The samples span acute and convalescent COVID-19 from the United States, Italy and Spain. Sources were T cells, B-cell-depleted T cells, or PBMCs; the material itself was cDNA or gDNA.

The participants were between about 18 and 90 years old and came from 24 US areas. Participant reports of clinical history set cohort assignment. Profiling relied on immunoSEQ multiplex PCR, and the TCRdb table lists in-frame clones only, not all of them. The table shows 280,000 or so clones, with roughly nine tenths occurring only once. V lost 1 base to trimming and J lost 4 bases, with 8 bases between them. The CDR3 is 14 amino acids. Germline V lookup: CDR1 SGHAT, CDR2 FQNNGV. Sequencing was performed on PBMCs or T cells enriched from blood (not recorded which). The chain combines TRBV11-2 with TRBJ2-4; D unresolved. This receptor was identified in a woman aged 40-49 years who had recovered from COVID-19. CDR3 residues: CASSLGGGKNIQYF. Here the CDR3 DNA reads TGTGCCAGCAGCTTAGGCGGCGGTAAAAACATTCAGTACTTC.